The 9 T cell receptor beta chains presented below share a single source sample, sequenced in a study of post-analysis software for immune sequencing data. General study points: In patients, 4 to 6 TRBV segments were more frequent than in controls, with TRBV5-6, TRBV5-1 and TRBV20-1 among them.

Unique molecular identifiers had been added to the TCR beta cDNA libraries. TCRdb independently ran MiXCR on the PCR reads; one entry per CDR3 protein. The table includes just over 250,000 distinct CDR3 sequences, approximately 34% detected once. Their specific antigens are unknown. Sequenced material: blood. These receptors originate from a girl aged 10 to 17 with multiple sclerosis.

The chain links TRBV10-3 to TRBJ2-7; 10 bases align to TRBD2. J lost 3 bases, V lost 4 bases, and 3 bases had no gene match. This CDR3 spans 14 amino acids. Germline CDR1 is ENHRY and CDR2 is SYGVKD. The chain's CDR3 is CAISGLAGDYEQYF. The CDR3 DNA reads TGTGCCATCAGTGGGCTAGCGGGAGACTACGAGCAGTACTTC.

The chain is built from TRBV20-1 and TRBJ2-1, with a possible D match to TRBD2 (5 bases). The germline V and J ends were trimmed by 1 base and 4 bases, with 11 bases remaining between them. CDR3 length: 14 residues. CDR1 and CDR2 (germline): DFQATT, SNEGSKA (reference sequence). CDR3 nucleotides: TGCAGTGCTAGAGCGGGCAGGACTTACAATGAGCAGTTCTTC. Residues: CSARAGRTYNEQFF.

This clonotype was observed a handful of times. This sequence may be a read error, since a much larger clone differs from it by one base. The gene calls are TRBV5-8 and TRBJ2-7; possibly TRBD2 for D (6 bases). The CDR3 is 13 amino acids. Germline assignment: CDR1 SGHTS and CDR2 YDEGEE. V lost 4 bases and J 0 bases, leaving 8 bases between the germline ends. Here the CDR3 reads CASSRDFSYEQYF. DNA of the CDR3: TGTGCCAGCAGCAGGGACTTCTCCTACGAGCAGTACTTC.

This clonotype was counted at least ten times. This chain uses TRBV30 with TRBJ1-2; D is unclear. Trimming removed 1 base at V and 5 bases at J, with 5 bases between. CDR3 length: 11 residues. In germline, CDR1 is GTSNPN, CDR2 SVGIG (reference sequence). This CDR3 is CAWSEGYGYTF. CDR3 in DNA: TGTGCCTGGAGTGAGGGATATGGCTACACCTTC.

Of note for this clonotype: A much larger clone differs from this one at a single base, so this may be a read error. The CDR3 DNA reads TGTGCCAGCCGGACAGGTTACGGAGCGGGACAGTCCAATACCTACAATGAGCAGTTCTTC. This encodes CASRTGYGAGQSNTYNEQFF. The J gene is TRBJ2-1, the V gene TRBV2; D may be TRBD1 or TRBD2 (7 bases each). This CDR3 is built from 20 residues. The V end was cut by 8 bases, the J end by 2 bases, with 31 bases between. CDR1 is SNHLY, CDR2 FYNNEI, per germline.

Worth noting for this clonotype: One base away lies a much larger clone, so this may be a sequencing read error. The chain employs TRBV5-1 and TRBJ2-7; no definite D call. The J call may not be correct, given that the DNA end is closer to TRBJ2-5. Germline V gives CDR1 SGHRS, CDR2 YFSETQ. The CDR3 is 15 amino acids. CDR3 DNA sequence: TGCGCCAGCAGCTTGATACTCCATGTGGGGGAGACCCAGTACTTC. It encodes CASSLILHVGETQYF.

Comments on this clonotype: A read error may explain this, as a much larger clone is one base away. The chain uses TRBV24-1 and TRBJ2-1; 13 nucleotides align to TRBD2. The J call may be incorrect, as the DNA end agrees better with TRBJ2-7. This CDR3 has 15 amino acids. Germline V gene lookup returns CDR1 KGHDR and CDR2 SFDVKD. This chain's CDR3 is CATSDRGLAGYEQYF. The CDR3 coding sequence is TGTGCCACCAGTGACCGGGGACTAGCGGGATATGAGCAGTACTTC.

Details on this clonotype: Since a much larger clone is just one base distant, this may be a read error. V usage is TRBV29-1 and J usage is TRBJ2-3, with 8 bases that match TRBD2. V dropped 8 bases and J dropped 3; count of bases not matched to a gene: 10. The CDR3 contains 14 residues. Germline CDR1 SQVTM, CDR2 ANQGSEA. The CDR3: CSSEGRGETDTQYF. The CDR3 coding sequence is TGCAGCTCTGAGGGGCGGGGGGAAACAGATACGCAGTATTTT.

This clonotype was observed many times. The V and J genes are TRBV7-9 and TRBJ1-2, with D possibly matching TRBD1 (5 bases). The CDR3 loop spans 14 amino acids. CDR1 and CDR2 (germline): SEHNR, FQNEAQ (reference sequence). Between the trimmed V and J ends, which lost 3 bases and 1 base, there was a span of 9 bases. The CDR3 sequence is CASSFKQDNYGYTF. DNA of the CDR3: TGTGCCAGCAGCTTCAAACAGGATAACTATGGCTACACCTTC.